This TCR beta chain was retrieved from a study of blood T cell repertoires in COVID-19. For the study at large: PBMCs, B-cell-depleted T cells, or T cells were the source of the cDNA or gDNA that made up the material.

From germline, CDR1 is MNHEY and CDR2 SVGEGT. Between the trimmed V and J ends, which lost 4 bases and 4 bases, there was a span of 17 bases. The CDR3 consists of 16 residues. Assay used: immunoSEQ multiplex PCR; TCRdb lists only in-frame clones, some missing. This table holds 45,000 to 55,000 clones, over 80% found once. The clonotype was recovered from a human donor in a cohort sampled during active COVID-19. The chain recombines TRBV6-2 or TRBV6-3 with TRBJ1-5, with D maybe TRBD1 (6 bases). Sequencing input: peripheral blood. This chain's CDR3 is CASSSGGQTKNQPQHF. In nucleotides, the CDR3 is TGTGCCAGCAGTTCGGGAGGACAGACCAAGAATCAGCCCCAGCATTTT.